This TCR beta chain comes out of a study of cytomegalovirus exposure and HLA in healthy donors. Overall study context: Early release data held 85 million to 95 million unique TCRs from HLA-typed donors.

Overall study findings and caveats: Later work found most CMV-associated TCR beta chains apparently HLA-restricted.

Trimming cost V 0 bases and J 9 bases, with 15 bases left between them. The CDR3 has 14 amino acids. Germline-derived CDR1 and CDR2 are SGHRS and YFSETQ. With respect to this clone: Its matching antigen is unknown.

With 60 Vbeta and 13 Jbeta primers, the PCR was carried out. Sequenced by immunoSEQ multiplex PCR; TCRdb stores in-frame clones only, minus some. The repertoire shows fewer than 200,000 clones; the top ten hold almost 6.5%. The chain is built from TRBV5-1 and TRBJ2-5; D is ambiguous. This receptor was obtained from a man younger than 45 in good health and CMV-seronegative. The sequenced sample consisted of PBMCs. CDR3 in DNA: TGCGCCAGCAGCTTGGGAGTAGTGAGCGTGGCCCAGTACTTC. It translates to CASSLGVVSVAQYF.